This T cell receptor beta chain was recorded in a study of blood T cell repertoires in COVID-19. Looking at the study overall: Samples came from the United States, Italy and Spain, spanning acute and convalescent COVID-19. Nucleic acid was either cDNA or gDNA, and it came from T cells, B-cell-depleted T cells, or PBMCs.

Study processing details: The assay estimated nucleated cells by amplifying reference gene primers. Clones were sequenced by immunoSEQ multiplex PCR, and TCRdb holds only the in-frame ones, with some missing. V and J calls plus clone size are reproduced from that table; the DNA served to infer D and trimming. Altogether 35,000 or so clones are present, less than 85% being singletons, with the ten largest covering around 14%. This TCR was recovered from a woman between 65 and 79 years old with acute or convalescent COVID-19. The specimen was peripheral blood.

The CDR3 is CASSVGGRVEEKLFF. The CDR3 nucleotides are TGTGCCAGCAGCGTAGGGGGCAGGGTAGAAGAAAAACTGTTTTTT. This chain joins TRBV9 and TRBJ1-4; D possibly corresponds to TRBD1 (5 bases). Trimming pared 0 bases from V and 8 bases from J, leaving 14 bases between. Germline V gene sequence: CDR1 SGDLS, CDR2 YYNGEE. This CDR3 comprises 15 residues.